This T cell receptor beta chain was captured in a study of T cell repertoires in cytomegalovirus infection. Study at large: Matching HLA type, along with CMV infection, was indicated by public TCR beta signatures. Notes on the study in general: The response measured ex vivo was dominated by TCR beta clonotypes (HLA-C-restricted and CMV-specific).

TCRdb processed the reads anew with MiXCR; each CDR3 protein has one entry. The table has about 740,000 distinct CDR3 sequences, 35% seen once; the top ten hold roughly 2.8%. For this clonotype: Its antigen is unknown.

Sequencing was carried out using PBMCs. The receptor comes from a human donor in good health (CMV status not recorded). Some clones in this sample may be carry-over from other donors' samples.

CDR3 in amino acids: CASSLSIAQPQHF. CDR3 DNA sequence: TGTGCCAGCAGTTTATCCATAGCTCAGCCCCAGCATTTT. The chain employs TRBV27 and TRBJ1-5; D not resolved. V was clipped by 0 bases and J by 6 bases, with 6 bases between them. CDR1 and CDR2 from the germline V gene are MNHEY and SMNVEV (reference sequence). There are 13 residues in the CDR3.